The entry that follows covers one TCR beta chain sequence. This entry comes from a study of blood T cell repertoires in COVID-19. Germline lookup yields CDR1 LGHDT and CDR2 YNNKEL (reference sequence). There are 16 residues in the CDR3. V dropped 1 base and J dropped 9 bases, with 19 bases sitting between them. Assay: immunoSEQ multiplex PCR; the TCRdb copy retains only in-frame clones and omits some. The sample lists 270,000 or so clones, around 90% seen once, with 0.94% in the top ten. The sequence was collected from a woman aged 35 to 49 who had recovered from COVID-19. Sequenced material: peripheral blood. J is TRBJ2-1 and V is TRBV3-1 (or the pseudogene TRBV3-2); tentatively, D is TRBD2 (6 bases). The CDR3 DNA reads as TGTGCCAGCAGCCAAGGGGCTAGCGCTCCCCGAGGTGAGCAGTTCTTC. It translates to CASSQGASAPRGEQFF.